This entry features one T cell receptor beta chain sequence. Its antigen remains unidentified. The data originate from a study of blood T cells in healthy people across ages. Overall study results and limits: Diversity was estimated from one million T cells, and these estimates were considered underestimates.

Primed by a sample-barcoded 5' primer and a J-beta primer mix, a second PCR proceeded for roughly 7 to 12 cycles. From the 5' RACE reads, TCRdb called clonotypes with MiXCR, one entry per CDR3 protein. The data hold about 1.6 million distinct CDR3 sequences, with around 36% observed a single time. Per sample, no less than 5.5 micrograms of total RNA were extracted. This CDR3 region has 14 residues. CDR1 is WSHSY and CDR2 is SAAADI in the germline V gene. Sequencing was performed on blood. The clonotype originates from a woman aged 30 to 39 in good health. The genes are TRBV10-2 and TRBJ2-4; the D gene is possibly TRBD2 (7 bases). The DNA end lines up better with TRBJ2-7; the J call may be wrong. The CDR3: CAPKGGDPGDEQYF. The CDR3 bases are TGCGCCCCCAAGGGGGGGGACCCGGGGGACGAGCAGTACTTC.